The 23 T cell receptor beta chains reported below all come from one sample, sequenced in a study of PD-1 blockade in classical Hodgkin lymphoma. As to time point: cycle 4 day 1 (C4D1), after more than five weeks of nivolumab. Relapses following autologous stem cell transplantation were seen in all patients, with brentuximab vedotin exposure varying. TCRdb's copy holds only in-frame clones and misses some; the assay was immunoSEQ multiplex PCR. This table holds 20,000 to 25,000 clones, approximately 80% found once. Specimen: peripheral blood mononuclear cells (PBMCs), collected before the fourth cycle of nivolumab. Receptors originate from a human donor with classical Hodgkin lymphoma.

The J gene is TRBJ2-3, the V gene TRBV7-2; D perhaps matches TRBD2 (6 bases). V gave up 5 bases and J gave up 4 bases, with 16 bases separating them. Germline loops: CDR1 SGHTA, CDR2 FQGNSA. The CDR3 sequence is 15 residues long. Written as DNA, the CDR3 is TGTGCCAGCAGCATAACTAGCTTCGGCGCAGATACGCAGTATTTT. Translated, it gives CASSITSFGADTQYF.

This chain connects TRBV30 to TRBJ1-6; 7 positions match TRBD1. J gave up 10 bases and V 5 bases, and 8 bases lay outside the gene matches. Germline lookup yields CDR1 GTSNPN and CDR2 SVGIG (reference sequence). The CDR3 is 13 residues long. CDR3 in amino acids: CAWDRVVGSPLHF. Written as DNA, the CDR3 is TGTGCCTGGGACAGGGTGGTAGGCTCACCCCTCCACTTT.

The gene calls are TRBV5-1 and TRBJ2-1; 8 nucleotides align to TRBD2. Per the germline V gene, CDR1 is SGHRS and CDR2 is YFSETQ. The CDR3 is made up of 16 amino acids. J was trimmed by 2 bases and V by 0 bases; bases with no gene match: 4. The chain's CDR3 is CASSLAGGVAYNEQFF. CDR3 sequence (DNA): TGCGCCAGCAGCTTGGCCGGGGGGGTAGCCTACAATGAGCAGTTCTTC.

The chain is built from TRBV27 and TRBJ2-2; D not certain. V lost 3 bases and J lost 4, with 6 bases in between. The CDR3 runs to 13 residues. Germline CDR1 is MNHEY and CDR2 is SMNVEV (reference sequence). CDR3: CASSLRFTGELFF. In DNA, the CDR3 is TGTGCCAGCAGTTTGAGGTTCACCGGGGAGCTGTTTTTT.

This clone was observed a few times. The chain recombines TRBV7-9 with TRBJ2-3; D is unresolved. The germline V gene has CDR1 SEHNR and CDR2 FQNEAQ (reference sequence). This CDR3 is 15 amino acids long. The germline V and J ends were trimmed by 5 bases and 6 bases, with 18 bases remaining between them. This chain's CDR3 is CASSPPKSLADTQYF. In DNA form, the CDR3 reads TGTGCCAGCAGCCCCCCAAAATCGTTGGCGGATACGCAGTATTTT.

This chain links TRBV29-1 with TRBJ2-1; 9 positions agree with TRBD1. The CDR3 is 14 amino acids. Germline loops: CDR1 SQVTM, CDR2 ANQGSEA. With 3 bases clipped from V and 3 bases from J, the junction kept 3 bases outside the gene matches. The CDR3: CSVDRDRDYNEQFF. The CDR3 DNA reads as TGCAGCGTTGACCGGGACAGGGACTACAATGAGCAGTTCTTC.

The J gene is TRBJ2-7, the V gene TRBV7-2; 11 bases align to TRBD1. Germline V gene sequence: CDR1 SGHTA, CDR2 FQGNSA. The CDR3 spans 15 residues. V shed 1 base and J 3 bases; nucleotides not matched to a gene: 2. The CDR3 region is CASSLVGTGGYEQYF. The CDR3 DNA reads as TGTGCCAGCAGCTTAGTGGGGACAGGGGGCTACGAGCAGTACTTC.

The chain joins TRBV5-1 to TRBJ2-1, with D perhaps TRBD1 (5 bases). This CDR3 spans 16 amino acids. The germline V and J ends were trimmed by 5 bases and 0 bases, with 15 bases remaining between them. Germline CDR1 SGHRS, CDR2 YFSETQ. CDR3 DNA sequence: TGCGCCAGCAGTTTTACAGGATTTAGCTCCTACAATGAGCAGTTCTTC. Translation: CASSFTGFSSYNEQFF.

The table lists this clone with a count of one. The rearrangement links TRBV6-6 to TRBJ1-1, with 7 bases identical to TRBD1. J was trimmed by 3 bases and V by 6 bases; bases with no gene match: 4. Germline values: CDR1 MNHNY, CDR2 SVGAGI (reference sequence). The CDR3 is 13 residues long. CDR3 amino acids: CASSPDRDTEAFF. CDR3 bases: TGTGCCAGCAGCCCTGACAGGGACACTGAAGCTTTCTTT.

CDR3 residues: CASSLLRPGQFLNTEAFF. In DNA, the CDR3 is TGTGCCAGCAGCTTATTAAGGCCGGGACAGTTTTTGAACACTGAAGCTTTCTTT. The V gene is TRBV7-9, the J gene TRBJ1-1; 7 nucleotides align to TRBD1. The CDR3 has 18 amino acids. CDR1 and CDR2 from the germline V gene are SEHNR and FQNEAQ (reference sequence). J lost 0 bases, V lost 2 bases, and 12 bases had no gene match.

The chain uses TRBV23-1 and TRBJ2-5; 7 bases are a match to TRBD2. TRBV23-1 is annotated as an ORF whose role is uncertain. J was trimmed by 2 bases and V by 2 bases; bases with no gene match: 8. The CDR3 length is 16 residues. The CDR3 coding sequence is TGCGCCAGCAGTCAAGAGCCGGGACTACAACAAGAGACCCAGTACTTC. This sequence encodes CASSQEPGLQQETQYF.

The genes are TRBV29-1 and TRBJ1-3; D ambiguous. This CDR3 has 12 amino acids. Germline V gene sequence: CDR1 SQVTM, CDR2 ANQGSEA. Trimming shortened V by 4 bases and J by 1 base, and 5 bases separated the two germline ends. The CDR3 bases are TGCAGCGTTGGGACGTCTGGAAACACCATATATTTT. It yields the protein CSVGTSGNTIYF.

This clone is labeled as medium-sized (0.01 to 0.1%). This chain joins TRBV6-5 and TRBJ1-1; 9 bases line up with TRBD1. Germline V gives CDR1 MNHEY, CDR2 SVGAGI. CDR3 size: 15 residues. V gave up 0 bases and J gave up 8 bases; unmatched junction bases: 7. The CDR3 DNA reads TGTGCCAGCAGTTACTCTACAGGGGGCCTGGGGGAAGCTTTCTTT. This encodes CASSYSTGGLGEAFF.

This chain joins TRBV6-5 and TRBJ1-1, with 9 bases aligning to TRBD1. J was trimmed by 6 bases and V by 1 base; bases with no gene match: 9. This CDR3 contains 16 residues. CDR1 MNHEY and CDR2 SVGAGI come from the germline V gene. DNA for the CDR3: TGTGCCAGCAGTTACTTCGGGACAGGGTCAGGCGCTGAAGCTTTCTTT. Encoded protein: CASSYFGTGSGAEAFF.

This chain connects TRBV6-5 to TRBJ1-5; D not resolved. The germline V gene has CDR1 MNHEY and CDR2 SVGAGI. This CDR3 is built from 14 residues. Trimming shortened V by 0 bases and J by 5 bases, and 8 bases separated the two germline ends. CDR3 sequence: CASSYSGRDQPQHF. In nucleotides, the CDR3 is TGTGCCAGCAGTTACTCGGGCCGGGATCAGCCCCAGCATTTT.

This clone has a single count. The chain links TRBV6-6 to TRBJ2-3, with 9 bases lining up with TRBD1. The CDR3 has 15 residues. Looked up from germline, CDR1 is MNHNY and CDR2 is SVGAGI (reference sequence). V shed 5 bases, J shed 3 bases, and the junction held 6 bases outside the gene matches. The CDR3 DNA is TGTGCCAGCAGTGACGCGACAGGGGGGACAGATACGCAGTATTTT. Its translation is CASSDATGGTDTQYF.

The J gene is TRBJ2-1, the V gene TRBV18; D uncertain. The CDR3 is 16 residues long. V was pared by 3 bases and J by 0 bases, with 12 bases between. Germline V lookup: CDR1 KGHSH, CDR2 LQKENI. The CDR3 region is CASSPSVGSSYNEQFF. The CDR3 region has the DNA TGTGCCAGCTCACCCTCGGTCGGAAGCTCCTACAATGAGCAGTTCTTC.

This clone was detected once. The chain combines TRBV18 with TRBJ1-4, with 11 bases that match TRBD1. CDR1 and CDR2 (germline): KGHSH, LQKENI. J was trimmed by 10 bases and V by 2 bases; bases with no gene match: 3. CDR3 length: 14 amino acids. Written as DNA, the CDR3 is TGTGCCAGCTCACCAGGGACAGGGGGTGGAAAACTGTTTTTT. Protein sequence: CASSPGTGGGKLFF. The full variable domain, in which reference TRBV18 and TRBJ1-4 provide the parts outside the CDR3, is NAGVMQNPRHLVRRRGQEARLRCSPMKGHSHVYWYRQLPEEGLKFMVYLQKENIIDESGMPKERFSAEFPKEGPSILRIQQVVRGDSAAYFCASSPGTGGGKLFFGSGTQLSVL.

This chain's CDR3 is CASSLEGYSDTQYF. For the CDR3, the DNA is TGTGCCAGCAGCTTGGAAGGATACTCGGATACGCAGTATTTT. The V gene is TRBV7-6, the J gene TRBJ2-3; D unclear. This CDR3 region has 14 residues. CDR1 SGHVS and CDR2 FNYEAQ come from the germline V gene. Trimming removed 3 bases from V and 6 bases from J, with 13 bases in between.

Turning to this clone: A much larger clone differs by one base, so this may be a read error. The CDR3 end shows no conserved phenylalanine or tryptophan, and so a read error is likely. The gene calls are TRBV9 and TRBJ1-5; D is perhaps TRBD1 (6 bases). Trimming took off 0 bases at V and 3 bases at J, with 10 bases between the two ends. CDR3 length equals 15 residues. Looked up from germline, CDR1 is SGDLS and CDR2 is YYNGEE. The CDR3 spells CASSVVDSPNQPQHL. The DNA for the CDR3 is TGTGCCAGCAGCGTAGTGGACAGCCCCAATCAGCCCCAGCATCTT.

This chain connects TRBV4-1 to TRBJ1-2; D possibly corresponds to TRBD1 (6 bases). V gave up 0 bases and J gave up 3 bases, with 11 bases separating them. CDR3 length: 15 residues. Germline V gene data show CDR1 as MGHRA and CDR2 as YSYEKL. CDR3 amino acids: CASSQDRGLDYGYTF. The CDR3 DNA sequence: TGCGCCAGCAGCCAAGATCGGGGGCTAGACTATGGCTACACCTTC.

This chain uses TRBV11-2 with TRBJ2-7; no firm D call. CDR3 length equals 14 residues. Germline CDR1 SGHAT, CDR2 FQNNGV. V lost 5 bases and J lost 7, with 18 bases in between. Here the CDR3 reads CASSPDFTPREQYF. The CDR3 bases are TGTGCCAGCAGCCCCGACTTTACACCTAGGGAGCAGTACTTC.

Worth noting for this clone: One base separates it from a far larger clone, so it is likely a read error. This sequence joins TRBV11-2 and TRBJ1-2; D uncertain. There are 12 residues in the CDR3. Germline V gives CDR1 SGHAT, CDR2 FQNNGV. The CDR3 here is CAGSLGYYGYTF. In DNA, the CDR3 is TGTGCCGGCAGCTTAGGATACTATGGCTACACCTTC.